The T cell receptor beta chain described here comes from a study of cytomegalovirus exposure and HLA in healthy donors. Study overall: The same platform was used for the 130 or so validation repertoires and the roughly 640 first-cohort repertoires, a later analysis reported. Study-level points and caveats: Cytomegalovirus status was reportedly diagnosed by the classifier with high specificity and sensitivity. In vitro testing confirmed a few CMV-associated chains as specific for CMV antigens. Researchers counted about 150 TCR beta chains as cytomegalovirus-associated.

Looked up from germline, CDR1 is MGHRA and CDR2 is YSYEKL. V shed 0 bases, J shed 2 bases, and the junction held 3 bases outside the gene matches. This CDR3 is built from 16 residues. Remarks on this clone: Its target is unknown.

Clones were read by immunoSEQ multiplex PCR, and TCRdb kept only the in-frame ones, dropping some. This sample has some 79,000 clones, with roughly 93% found just once. The sequenced material came from PBMCs. The receptor's source is a woman aged 18-35 years in good health and CMV-seropositive. The chain is built from TRBV4-1 and TRBJ2-2; 7 bases map to TRBD1. The DNA of the CDR3 is TGCGCCAGCAGCCAAGAGGGGACAGTTAACACCGGGGAGCTGTTTTTT. It translates to CASSQEGTVNTGELFF.